The present TCR beta chain was sequenced within a study of technical replicates of blood from a handful of donors. V trimming: 5 bases; J trimming: 4 bases; junction bases outside the gene matches: 7. From germline, CDR1 is MNHEY and CDR2 SMNVEV (reference sequence). CDR3 size: 15 residues. Data came from immunoSEQ multiplex PCR; TCRdb stores just in-frame clones and leaves some out. The sample gives under 110,000 clones, over 90% of which show up once; around 0.2% is in the top ten. The sequenced sample consisted of T cells isolated from PBMCs. The gene calls are TRBV27 and TRBJ2-2; 7 bases match TRBD2. The TCR sequence derives from a human donor in good health. The CDR3 spells CASSPRGSGTGELFF. CDR3 nucleotide sequence: TGTGCCAGCAGTCCCCGCGGGAGTGGCACCGGGGAGCTGTTTTTT.